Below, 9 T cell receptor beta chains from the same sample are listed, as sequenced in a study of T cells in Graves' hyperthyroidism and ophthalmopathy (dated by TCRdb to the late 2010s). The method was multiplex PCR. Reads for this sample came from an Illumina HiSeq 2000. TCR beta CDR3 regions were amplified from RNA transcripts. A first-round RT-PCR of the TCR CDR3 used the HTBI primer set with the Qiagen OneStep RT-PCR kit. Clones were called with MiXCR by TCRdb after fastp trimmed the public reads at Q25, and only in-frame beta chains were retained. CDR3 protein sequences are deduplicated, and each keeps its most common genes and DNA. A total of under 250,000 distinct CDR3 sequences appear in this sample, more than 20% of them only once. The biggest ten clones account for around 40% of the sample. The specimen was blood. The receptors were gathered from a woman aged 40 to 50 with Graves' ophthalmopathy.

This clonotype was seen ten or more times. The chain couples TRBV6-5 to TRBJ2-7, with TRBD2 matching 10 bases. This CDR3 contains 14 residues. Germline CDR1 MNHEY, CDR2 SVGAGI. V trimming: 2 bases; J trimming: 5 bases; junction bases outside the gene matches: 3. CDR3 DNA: TGTGCCAGCAGTTACGGGCTAGCGGGAGACGAGCAGTACTTC. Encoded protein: CASSYGLAGDEQYF.

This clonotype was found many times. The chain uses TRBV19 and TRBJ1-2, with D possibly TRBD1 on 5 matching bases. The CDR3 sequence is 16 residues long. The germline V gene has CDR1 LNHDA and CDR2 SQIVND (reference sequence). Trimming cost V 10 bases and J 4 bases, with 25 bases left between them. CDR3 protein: CAISRGKGGATYGYTF. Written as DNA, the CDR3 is TGTGCCATCTCGCGGGGGAAAGGAGGGGCGACCTATGGCTACACCTTC.

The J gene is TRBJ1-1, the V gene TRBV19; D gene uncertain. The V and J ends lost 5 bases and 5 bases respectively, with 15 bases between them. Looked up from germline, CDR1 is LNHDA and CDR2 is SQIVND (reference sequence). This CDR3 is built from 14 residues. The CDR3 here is CASSPGGFGTEAFF. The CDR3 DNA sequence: TGTGCCAGTAGTCCTGGAGGGTTTGGGACTGAAGCTTTCTTT. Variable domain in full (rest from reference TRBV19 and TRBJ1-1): DGGITQSPKYLFRKEGQNVTLSCEQNLNHDAMYWYRQDPGQGLRLIYYSQIVNDFQKGDIAEGYSVSREKKESFPLTVTSAQKNPTAFYLCASSPGGFGTEAFFGQGTRLTVV.

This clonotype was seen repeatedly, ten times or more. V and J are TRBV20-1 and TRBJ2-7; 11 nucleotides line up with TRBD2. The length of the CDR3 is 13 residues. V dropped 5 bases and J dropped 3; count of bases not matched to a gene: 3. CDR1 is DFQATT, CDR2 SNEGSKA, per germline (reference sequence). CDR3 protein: CSALAGGVYEQYF. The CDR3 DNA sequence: TGCAGTGCTTTAGCGGGAGGGGTCTACGAGCAGTACTTC.

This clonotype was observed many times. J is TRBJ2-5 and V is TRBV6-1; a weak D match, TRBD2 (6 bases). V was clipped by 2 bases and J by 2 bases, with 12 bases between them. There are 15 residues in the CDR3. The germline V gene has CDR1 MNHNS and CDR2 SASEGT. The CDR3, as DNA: TGTGCCAGCAGTGAAATCGGGACTCTGCAAGAGACCCAGTACTTC. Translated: CASSEIGTLQETQYF.

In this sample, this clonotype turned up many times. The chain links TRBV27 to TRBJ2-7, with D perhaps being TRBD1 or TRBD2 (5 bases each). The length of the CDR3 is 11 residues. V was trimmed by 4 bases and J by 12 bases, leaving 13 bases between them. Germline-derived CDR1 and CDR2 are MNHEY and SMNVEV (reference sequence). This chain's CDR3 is CASSSPGAVYF. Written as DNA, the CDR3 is TGTGCCAGCAGTTCCCCCGGGGCGGTGTACTTC.

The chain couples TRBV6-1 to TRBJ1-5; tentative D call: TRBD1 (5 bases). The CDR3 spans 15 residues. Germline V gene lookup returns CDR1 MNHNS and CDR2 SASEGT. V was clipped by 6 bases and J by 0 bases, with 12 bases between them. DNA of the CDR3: TGTGCCAGCAGGGAACAGGCAAATAGCAATCAGCCCCAGCATTTT. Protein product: CASREQANSNQPQHF.

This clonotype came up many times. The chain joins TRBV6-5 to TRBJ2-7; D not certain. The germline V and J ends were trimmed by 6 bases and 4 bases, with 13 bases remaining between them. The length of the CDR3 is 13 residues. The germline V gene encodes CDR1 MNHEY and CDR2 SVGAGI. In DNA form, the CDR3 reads TGTGCCAGCAGAGTGGGGATAGGGTACGAGCAGTACTTC. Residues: CASRVGIGYEQYF.

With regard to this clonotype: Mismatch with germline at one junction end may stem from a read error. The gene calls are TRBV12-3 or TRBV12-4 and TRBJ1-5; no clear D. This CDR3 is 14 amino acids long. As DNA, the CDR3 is TGTGCCAGCAATTTAGTCACAGGCAATCAGCCCCAGCATTTT. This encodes CASNLVTGNQPQHF.